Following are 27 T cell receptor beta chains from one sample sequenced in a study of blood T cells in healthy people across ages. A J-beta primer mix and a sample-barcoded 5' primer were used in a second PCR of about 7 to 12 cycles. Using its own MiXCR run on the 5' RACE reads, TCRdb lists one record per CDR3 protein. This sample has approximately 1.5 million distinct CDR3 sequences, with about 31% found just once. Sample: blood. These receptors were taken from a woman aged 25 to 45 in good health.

The CDR3 here is CSARDRARGGNEQFF. The DNA for the CDR3 is TGCAGTGCTAGAGATCGGGCCAGGGGTGGGAATGAGCAGTTCTTC. The chain couples TRBV20-1 to TRBJ2-1; TRBD1 might be the D (6 bases). This CDR3 is 15 amino acids long. From germline, CDR1 is DFQATT and CDR2 SNEGSKA (reference sequence). V was pared by 0 bases and J by 7 bases, with 16 bases between.

In DNA form, the CDR3 reads TGCGCCAGCAGCGCAACAAGGAACATGAACACTGAAGCTTTCTTT. Encoded protein: CASSATRNMNTEAFF. V usage is TRBV5-1 and J usage is TRBJ1-1; no firm D call. V was trimmed by 4 bases and J by 0 bases, leaving 13 bases between them. Germline assignment: CDR1 SGHRS and CDR2 YFSETQ. This CDR3 comprises 15 residues.

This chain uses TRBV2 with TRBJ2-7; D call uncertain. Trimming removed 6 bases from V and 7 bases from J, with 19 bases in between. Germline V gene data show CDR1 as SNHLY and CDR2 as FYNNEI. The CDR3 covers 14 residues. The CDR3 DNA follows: TGTGCCAGCAGGGGGATGGACCCAGCAAATGAGCAGTACTTC. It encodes CASRGMDPANEQYF.

The CDR3 bases are TGTGCCAGCAGGAGACAGGGGTTACCTTCCTACGAGCAGTACTTC. Translated: CASRRQGLPSYEQYF. The gene calls are TRBV27 and TRBJ2-4, with TRBD1 matching 8 bases. The DNA end is a closer match to TRBJ2-7, so the J assignment may be wrong. From germline, CDR1 is MNHEY and CDR2 SMNVEV (reference sequence). This CDR3 contains 15 residues.

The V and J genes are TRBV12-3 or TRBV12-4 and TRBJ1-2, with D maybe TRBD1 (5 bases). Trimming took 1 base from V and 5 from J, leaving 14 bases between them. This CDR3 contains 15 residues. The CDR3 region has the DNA TGTGCCAGCAGTTTAGACGCCAGGGTGGAGTATGGCTACACCTTC. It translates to CASSLDARVEYGYTF.

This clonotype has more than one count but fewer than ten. The CDR3 region is CSTNRPREGLDEQFF. CDR3 coding DNA: TGCAGTACTAACCGTCCCAGGGAAGGGCTAGATGAGCAGTTCTTC. The chain joins TRBV20-1 to TRBJ2-1; TRBD1 is a possible D gene (5 bases). The CDR3 contains 15 residues. Trimming took off 8 bases at V and 8 bases at J, with 25 bases between the two ends. The germline CDR1 and CDR2 sequences are DFQATT and SNEGSKA (reference sequence).

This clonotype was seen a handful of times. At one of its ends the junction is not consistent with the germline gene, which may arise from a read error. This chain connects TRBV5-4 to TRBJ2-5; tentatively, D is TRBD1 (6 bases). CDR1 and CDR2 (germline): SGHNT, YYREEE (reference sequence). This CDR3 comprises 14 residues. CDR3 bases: TGCGCCAGCAGCTTTTTGACAGGTGAAGAGACCCAGTACTTC. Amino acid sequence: CASSFLTGEETQYF.

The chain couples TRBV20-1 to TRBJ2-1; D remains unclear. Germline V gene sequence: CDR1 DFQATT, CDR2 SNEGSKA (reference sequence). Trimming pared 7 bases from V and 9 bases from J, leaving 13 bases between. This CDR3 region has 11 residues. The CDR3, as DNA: TGCAGTGTTAGGACCCAAACTGAGCAGTTCTTC. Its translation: CSVRTQTEQFF.

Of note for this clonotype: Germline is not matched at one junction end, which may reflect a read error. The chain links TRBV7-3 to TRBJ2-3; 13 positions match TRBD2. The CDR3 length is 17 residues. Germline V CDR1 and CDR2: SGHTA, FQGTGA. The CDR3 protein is CASSPLRTSGGKNTRYF. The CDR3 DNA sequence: TGTGCCAGCAGCCCACTAAGGACTAGCGGGGGTAAAAATACGCGGTATTTT.

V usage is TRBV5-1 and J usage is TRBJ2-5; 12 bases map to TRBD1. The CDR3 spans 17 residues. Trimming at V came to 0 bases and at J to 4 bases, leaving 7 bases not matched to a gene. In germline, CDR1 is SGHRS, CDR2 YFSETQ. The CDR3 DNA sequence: TGCGCCAGCAGCTTGGAGCCGGGGGACAGGGGGCGAGAGACCCAGTACTTC. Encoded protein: CASSLEPGDRGRETQYF.

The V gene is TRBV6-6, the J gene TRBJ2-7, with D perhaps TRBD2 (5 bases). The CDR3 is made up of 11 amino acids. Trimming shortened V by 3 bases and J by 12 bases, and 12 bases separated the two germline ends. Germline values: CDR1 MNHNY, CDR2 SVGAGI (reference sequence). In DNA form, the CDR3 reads TGTGCCAGCAGTTATGGGGAGAGCACGTACTTC. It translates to CASSYGESTYF.

In nucleotides, the CDR3 is TGTGCCAGCAGCGTAGGACAGCTCTCCTACAATGAGCAGTTCTTC. It encodes CASSVGQLSYNEQFF. V gene TRBV9 combines with J gene TRBJ2-1; D is perhaps TRBD1 (5 bases). Germline V gene data show CDR1 as SGDLS and CDR2 as YYNGEE. The length of the CDR3 is 15 residues. V was clipped by 0 bases and J by 0 bases, with 7 bases between them.

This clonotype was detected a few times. CDR3 sequence reads: CASSHDGTKGYGYTF. CDR3 bases: TGCGCCAGCAGCCATGACGGGACAAAGGGCTATGGCTACACCTTC. The chain employs TRBV4-1 and TRBJ1-2; D possibly corresponds to TRBD1 (6 bases). The V end lost 3 bases, the J end lost 4 bases, and 15 bases lay between the germline ends. There are 15 residues in the CDR3. Germline V lookup: CDR1 MGHRA, CDR2 YSYEKL.

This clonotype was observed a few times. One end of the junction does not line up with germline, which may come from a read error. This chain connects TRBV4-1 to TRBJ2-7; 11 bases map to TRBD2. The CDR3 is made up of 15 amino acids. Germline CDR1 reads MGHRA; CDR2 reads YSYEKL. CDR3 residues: CAGSRIAGGPYEQYF. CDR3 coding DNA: TGCGCCGGCAGCCGGATAGCGGGAGGGCCCTACGAGCAGTACTTC.

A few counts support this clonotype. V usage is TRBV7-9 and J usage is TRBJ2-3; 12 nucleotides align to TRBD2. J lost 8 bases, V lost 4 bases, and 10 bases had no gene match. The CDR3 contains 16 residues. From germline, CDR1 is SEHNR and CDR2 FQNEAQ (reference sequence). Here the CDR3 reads CASSSPQTSGGGTQYF. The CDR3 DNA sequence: TGTGCCAGCAGCTCACCGCAGACTAGCGGGGGAGGTACGCAGTATTTT.

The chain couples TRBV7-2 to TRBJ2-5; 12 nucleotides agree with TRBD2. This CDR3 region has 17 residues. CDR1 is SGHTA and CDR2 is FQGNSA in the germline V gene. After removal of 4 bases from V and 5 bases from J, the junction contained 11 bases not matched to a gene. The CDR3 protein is CASSSGLAGSLGETQYF. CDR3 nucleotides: TGTGCCAGCAGCTCTGGACTAGCGGGATCCCTAGGGGAGACCCAGTACTTC. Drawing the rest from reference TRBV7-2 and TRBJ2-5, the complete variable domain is GAGVSQSPSNKVTEKGKDVELRCDPISGHTALYWYRQSLGQGLEFLIYFQGNSAPDKSGLPSDRFSAERTGGSVSTLTIQRTQQEDSAVYLCASSSGLAGSLGETQYFGPGTRLLVL.

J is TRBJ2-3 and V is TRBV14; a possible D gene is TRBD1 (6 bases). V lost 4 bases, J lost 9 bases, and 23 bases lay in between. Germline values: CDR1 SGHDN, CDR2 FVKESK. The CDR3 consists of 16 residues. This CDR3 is CASSPGSGTTRGTQYF. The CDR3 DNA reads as TGTGCCAGCAGCCCGGGTTCCGGGACAACCCGAGGCACGCAGTATTTT.

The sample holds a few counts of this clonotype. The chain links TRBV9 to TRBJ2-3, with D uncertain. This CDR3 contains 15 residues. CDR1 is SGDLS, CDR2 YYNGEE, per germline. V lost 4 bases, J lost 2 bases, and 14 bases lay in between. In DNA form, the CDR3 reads TGTGCCAGCAGCCGCAGTCCTTGGTCCACAGATACGCAGTATTTT. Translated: CASSRSPWSTDTQYF.

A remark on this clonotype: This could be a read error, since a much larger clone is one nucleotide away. The CDR3, as DNA: TGTGCCAGCACCACGGTCCGTAACCAAGAGACCCAGTACTTC. Translated: CASTTVRNQETQYF. This sequence joins TRBV7-9 and TRBJ2-5; no clear D gene. CDR3 length: 14 residues. Per germline, CDR1 SEHNR and CDR2 FQNEAQ (reference sequence). Trimming removed 7 bases at V and 0 bases at J, with 12 bases between.

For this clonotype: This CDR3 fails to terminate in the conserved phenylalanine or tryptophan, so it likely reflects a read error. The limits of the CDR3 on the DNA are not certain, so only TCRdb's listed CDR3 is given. CDR3 in amino acids: CASSLGGETTMSSSS. V is TRBV5-5 and J is TRBJ2-1. Per germline, CDR1 SGHKS and CDR2 YYEKEE (reference sequence). With termini counted, the CDR3 has 15 amino acids.

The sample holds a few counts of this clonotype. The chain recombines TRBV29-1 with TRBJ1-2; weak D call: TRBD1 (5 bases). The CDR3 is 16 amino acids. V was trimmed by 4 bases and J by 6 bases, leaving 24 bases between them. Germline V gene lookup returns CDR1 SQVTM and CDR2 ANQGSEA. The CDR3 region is CSVGPRDRGLRDGYTF. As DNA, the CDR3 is TGCAGCGTTGGGCCCAGGGACCGGGGACTGAGGGATGGCTACACCTTC. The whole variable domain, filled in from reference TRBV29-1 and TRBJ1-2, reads SAVISQKPSRDICQRGTSLTIQCQVDSQVTMMFWYRQQPGQSLTLIATANQGSEATYESGFVIDKFPISRPNLTFSTLTVSNMSPEDSSIYLCSVGPRDRGLRDGYTFGSGTRLTVV.

The CDR3 loop reads CSAPGQTDTEAFF. As DNA, the CDR3 is TGCAGTGCTCCGGGACAGACAGACACTGAAGCTTTCTTT. V gene TRBV20-1 combines with J gene TRBJ1-1, with 7 bases that match TRBD1. The CDR3 extends over 13 amino acids. CDR1 DFQATT and CDR2 SNEGSKA come from the germline V gene (reference sequence). Trimming cost V 5 bases and J 3 bases; bases outside gene matches: 6.

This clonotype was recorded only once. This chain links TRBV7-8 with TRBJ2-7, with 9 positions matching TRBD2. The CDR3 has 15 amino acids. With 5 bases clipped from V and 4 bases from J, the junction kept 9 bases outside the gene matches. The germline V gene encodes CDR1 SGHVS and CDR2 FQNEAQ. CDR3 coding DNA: TGTGCCAGCAGCCATAGCGGGAGAACAAGGTACGAGCAGTACTTC. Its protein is CASSHSGRTRYEQYF.

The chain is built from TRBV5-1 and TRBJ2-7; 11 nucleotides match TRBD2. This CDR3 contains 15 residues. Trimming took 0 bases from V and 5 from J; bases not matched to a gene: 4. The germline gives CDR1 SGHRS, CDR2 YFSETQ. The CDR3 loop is CASSLGGTSGNEQYF. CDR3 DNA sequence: TGCGCCAGCAGCTTGGGAGGGACTAGCGGTAACGAGCAGTACTTC.

CDR3 residues: CASRTARGDYGYTF. CDR3 coding DNA: TGTGCCAGCAGGACCGCCAGGGGGGACTATGGCTACACCTTC. The chain is built from TRBV28 and TRBJ1-2; 7 bases map to TRBD1. Germline V gene data show CDR1 as MDHEN and CDR2 as SYDVKM. The CDR3 consists of 14 residues. V shed 6 bases, J shed 3 bases, and the junction held 7 bases outside the gene matches.

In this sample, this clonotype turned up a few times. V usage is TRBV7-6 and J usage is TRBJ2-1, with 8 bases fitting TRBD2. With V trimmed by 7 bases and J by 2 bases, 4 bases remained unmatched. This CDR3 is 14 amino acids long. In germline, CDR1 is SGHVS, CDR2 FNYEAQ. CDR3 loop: CASTQAGAYNEQFF. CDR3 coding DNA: TGTGCCAGCACCCAAGCGGGAGCCTACAATGAGCAGTTCTTC.

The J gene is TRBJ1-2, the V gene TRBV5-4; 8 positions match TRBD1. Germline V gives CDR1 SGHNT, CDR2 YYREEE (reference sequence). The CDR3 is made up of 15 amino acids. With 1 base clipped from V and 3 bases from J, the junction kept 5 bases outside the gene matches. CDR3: CASSLRTGHDYGYTF. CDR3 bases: TGTGCCAGCAGCTTGCGGACAGGGCACGACTATGGCTACACCTTC.